The rows below give T cell receptor beta chains drawn from one sample of a study of blood T cell repertoires in COVID-19. TCRdb's copy holds only in-frame clones and misses some; the assay was immunoSEQ multiplex PCR. Seen here are 150,000 to 190,000 clones, about four fifths observed once, and the top ten hold more than 3.5%. Sequencing was performed on peripheral blood. Receptor source: a woman older than 75 with acute or convalescent COVID-19. Both conserved end residues are part of each CDR3. D genes are given only for firm matches.

D | J | V | CDR3
TRBD1 | TRBJ2-3 | TRBV2 | CASRSGQGIDTQYF
TRBD2 | TRBJ2-1 | TRBV2 | CASTLAGAGNEQFF
TRBD2 | TRBJ2-1 | TRBV6-5 | CASTPALAGANEQFF
TRBD1 | TRBJ2-3 | TRBV2 | CASIRQGIGGDTQYF
TRBD1 | TRBJ2-5 | TRBV5-1 | CASSPGTGGYQETQYF
- | TRBJ2-2 | TRBV7-2 | CASSLGLAPTGELFF
- | TRBJ1-2 | TRBV12-5 | CASGLGNGFYGYTF
- | TRBJ1-5 | TRBV7-8 | CASSSGGGIKPQHF
- | TRBJ2-4 | TRBV3-1/TRBV3-2 | CASSQDFPGVGDIQYF
TRBD2 | TRBJ2-1 | TRBV9 | CASSAHRGLVTYNEQFF
- | TRBJ1-2 | TRBV2 | CASAGVGNYGYTF
- | TRBJ1-6 | TRBV7-2 | CASSLADSESPLHF
TRBD2 | TRBJ2-1 | TRBV10-1 | CASSGGLAGSNEQFF
- | TRBJ1-1 | TRBV12-3/TRBV12-4 | CASSPQSHAEAFF
TRBD2 | TRBJ2-2 | TRBV3-1/TRBV3-2 | CASSQTWGGGPLTGELFF
- | TRBJ1-5 | TRBV10-3 | CAIATGNLYQPQHF
- | TRBJ1-1 | TRBV7-9 | CASGRTWSGGTEAFF
- | TRBJ1-3 | TRBV6-5 | CASSYSRGGGGNTIYF
TRBD2 | TRBJ2-3 | TRBV2 | CASRRTSGRASTDTQYF
TRBD1 | TRBJ1-1 | TRBV18 | CASSPRTGDKNTEAFF
TRBD1 | TRBJ1-4 | TRBV7-9 | CASSQRTGIDEKLFF
- | TRBJ2-3 | TRBV29-1 | CSVAQGGSTDTQYF
- | TRBJ1-3 | TRBV5-5 | CASSLGGAGNTIYF
TRBD1 | TRBJ1-2 | TRBV5-1 | CASSSPGQVANYGYTF
TRBD1 | TRBJ2-7 | TRBV7-9 | CASSWGDRGFDEQYF
TRBD1 | TRBJ1-6 | TRBV11-3 | CASSLGGQGSPLHF
- | TRBJ2-4 | TRBV6-2/TRBV6-3 | CASSYSGGLAKNIQYF
- | TRBJ1-2 | TRBV18 | CASSRTTDSQGNYGYTF
- | TRBJ1-2 | TRBV21-1 | CASSNQGNYGYTF
- | TRBJ2-5 | TRBV7-2 | CASSLAMAGAQETQYF
- | TRBJ1-2 | TRBV5-1 | CASSLEVGTPYGYTF
- | TRBJ1-5 | TRBV18 | CASSPPGRDNQPQHF
- | TRBJ2-1 | TRBV9 | CASSVALYANEQFF
TRBD2 | TRBJ2-1 | TRBV6-2/TRBV6-3 | CASSLAGGPYNEQFF
- | TRBJ2-7 | TRBV5-5 | CASSLVGRGASYEQYF
- | TRBJ1-2 | TRBV6-1 | CASSELAGFDYGYTF
- | TRBJ1-2 | TRBV5-1 | CASSLGGGYTF
- | TRBJ1-5 | TRBV7-9 | CASSLDSLNQPQHF
- | TRBJ2-1 | TRBV18 | CASSPPNQRSSYNEQFF
TRBD2 | TRBJ2-1 | TRBV3-1/TRBV3-2 | CASSQDRGTSGIGEQFF
TRBD2 | TRBJ2-5 | TRBV15 | CATSPSKGLAEETQYF
- | TRBJ2-1 | TRBV10-1 | CASSVAGSNEQFF